These T cell receptor beta chains were read from a single sample in a study of CD8 T cells in ankylosing spondylitis. Each CDR3 protein gets one entry after TCRdb re-called the 5' RACE reads with MiXCR. The table lists 200,000 to 250,000 distinct CDR3 sequences, more than 9% of them singletons, with approximately 20% in the top ten. Material: blood, either unsorted or a sorted T cell fraction (not recorded which). These receptor sequences come from a male donor with ankylosing spondylitis or in good health (not recorded which). Both conserved end residues are part of each CDR3. Clone size is not always given. Where it is, it says once, few, many or a class for expanded clones.

size: many
J: TRBJ1-6
V: TRBV20-1
CDR3: CSASPYNSPLHF

size: many
J: TRBJ2-3
V: TRBV5-1
CDR3: CASSSSWTSVGTDTQYF

size: NA
J: TRBJ2-7
V: TRBV7-2
CDR3: CASSPRASSRSYEQYF

size: many
J: TRBJ1-5
V: TRBV5-1
CDR3: CASSEGGLNQPQHF

size: few
J: TRBJ2-7
V: TRBV6-5
CDR3: CASSSEGLANYEQYF

size: medium-sized
J: TRBJ2-1
V: TRBV15
CDR3: CATSRELGERNEQFF

size: NA
J: TRBJ1-2
V: TRBV19
CDR3: CASSSVENWYGYTF

size: many
J: TRBJ2-2
V: TRBV5-1
CDR3: CASSLVMITGELFF

size: many
J: TRBJ2-5
V: TRBV7-8
CDR3: CASSFQGRETQYF

size: many
J: TRBJ2-1
V: TRBV5-5
CDR3: CASSLAGQSDNEQFF

size: few
J: TRBJ2-5
V: TRBV6-5
CDR3: CASSYTLGGGQETQYF

size: NA
J: TRBJ2-6
V: TRBV3-1
CDR3: CASQGSGANVLTF

size: many
J: TRBJ2-2
V: TRBV11-1
CDR3: CASSKRTSGAGDTGELFF

size: few
J: TRBJ2-5
V: TRBV7-6
CDR3: CASSVAGQGGRETQYF

size: NA
J: TRBJ2-1
V: TRBV20-1
CDR3: CSAIPGGVSNEQFF

size: few
J: TRBJ2-5
V: TRBV5-1
CDR3: CASSLHGETQYF

size: many
J: TRBJ1-4
V: TRBV12-3/TRBV12-4
CDR3: CASSSTGFQGSEKLFF

size: few
J: TRBJ1-5
V: TRBV12-3/TRBV12-4
CDR3: CASSPTGAGNQPQHF

size: NA
J: TRBJ2-1
V: TRBV2
CDR3: CASGRLADNEQFF

size: many
J: TRBJ1-1
V: TRBV10-3
CDR3: CAISEGQPGQGSTEAFF

size: many
J: TRBJ2-2
V: TRBV2
CDR3: CASSGDWASFHGELFF

size: many
J: TRBJ2-3
V: TRBV15
CDR3: CATSRDLTSEYTQYF

size: many
J: TRBJ1-1
V: TRBV7-3
CDR3: CASSWTGGSAEAFF

size: many
J: TRBJ2-3
V: TRBV29-1
CDR3: CSVKASGGTDTQYF

size: many
J: TRBJ2-1
V: TRBV3-1
CDR3: CASSQGQGGEQFF

size: NA
J: TRBJ1-2
V: TRBV2
CDR3: CVSSLTATGGDGYTF